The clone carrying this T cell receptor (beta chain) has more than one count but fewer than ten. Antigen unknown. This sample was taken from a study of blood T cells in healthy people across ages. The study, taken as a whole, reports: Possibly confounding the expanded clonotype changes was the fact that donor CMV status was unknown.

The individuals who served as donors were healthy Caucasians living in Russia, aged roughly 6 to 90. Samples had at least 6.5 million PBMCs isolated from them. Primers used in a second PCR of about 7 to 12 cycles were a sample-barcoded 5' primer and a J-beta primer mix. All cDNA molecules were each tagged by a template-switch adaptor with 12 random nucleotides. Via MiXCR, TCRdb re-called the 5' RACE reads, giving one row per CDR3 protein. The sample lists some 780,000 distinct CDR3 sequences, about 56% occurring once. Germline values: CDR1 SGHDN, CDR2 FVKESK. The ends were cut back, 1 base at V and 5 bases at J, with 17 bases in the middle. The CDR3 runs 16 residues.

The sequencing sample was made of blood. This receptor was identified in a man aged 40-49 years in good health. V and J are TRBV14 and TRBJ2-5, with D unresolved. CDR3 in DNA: TGTGCCAGCAGCCAAGTCCCTCGCAGCGCCTTGGAGACCCAGTACTTC. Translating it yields CASSQVPRSALETQYF.